Listed below are T cell receptor beta chains from one sample, sequenced in a study of CD8 T cells in ankylosing spondylitis. TCRdb recomputed calls from the 5' RACE reads with MiXCR, one row per CDR3 protein. Among 350,000 to 400,000 distinct CDR3 sequences listed, 20% to 25% were seen once. The material sequenced was blood, either unsorted or a sorted T cell fraction (not recorded which). These receptors were collected from a male donor with ankylosing spondylitis or in good health (not recorded which). CDR3s include the opening cysteine and the closing phenylalanine or tryptophan. A D gene is named only where the DNA matches it firmly. Only part of the rows carry a size: once, few, many, or a class if the clone is expanded.

>TRBD2|.|TRBJ2-3|TRBV6-1
TGTGCCAGCAGCCCCCTCGGGGCGGGGGGGCCAGATACGCAGTATTTT
CASSPLGAGGPDTQYF
>.|few|TRBJ1-1|TRBV29-1
TGCAGCGTTGAGTTAGGCAGGCATAACACTGAAGCTTTCTTT
CSVELGRHNTEAFF
>.|few|TRBJ2-5|TRBV30
TGTGCCTGGAGGCCAAACGGAGGAGAGACCCAGTACTTC
CAWRPNGGETQYF
>.|few|TRBJ2-3|TRBV20-1
TGCAGTGCTAGAGATCCTAGCTCTACGCAGTATTTT
CSARDPSSTQYF
>TRBD2|many|TRBJ2-2|TRBV20-1
TGCAGTGCTAAAGTAGCGGGGGAGAACACCGGGGAGCTGTTTTTT
CSAKVAGENTGELFF
>.|few|TRBJ2-1|TRBV7-7
TGTGCCAGCAGCTTAGCGCGGGGAGCCTACAATGAGCAGTTCTTC
CASSLARGAYNEQFF
>.|few|TRBJ2-5|TRBV29-1
TGCAGCGTTGACGGGGTGGGGGGGCGAGAGACCCAGTACTTC
CSVDGVGGRETQYF
>.|few|TRBJ2-1|TRBV7-9
TGTGCCAGCAGCTTATCTAGCGTCGAATACAATGAGCAGTTCTTC
CASSLSSVEYNEQFF
>.|.|TRBJ1-1|TRBV12-3/TRBV12-4
TGTGCCAGCAGTTTCCTTGGTCAGAACACTGAAGCTTTCTTT
CASSFLGQNTEAFF
>.|.|TRBJ2-3|TRBV29-1
TGCAGCGTTGTGGGGCGGGGCACAGATACGCAGTATTTT
CSVVGRGTDTQYF
>TRBD2|.|TRBJ2-4|TRBV11-2
TGTGCCAGCAGCCCGGGACTAGCGGGTCCCAAAAACATTCAGTACTTC
CASSPGLAGPKNIQYF
>.|.|TRBJ2-3|TRBV10-3
TGTGCCATCAGTGCATTGGGTACAGATACGCAGTATTTT
CAISALGTDTQYF
>.|.|TRBJ2-7|TRBV7-2
TGTGCCAGCAGCTTCCCTTCGGCAACAGTGACCTACGAGCAGTACTTC
CASSFPSATVTYEQYF
>TRBD1|few|TRBJ1-2|TRBV29-1
TGCAGCGTGGCCGGGACAGGGAGCGGCTATGGCTACACCTTC
CSVAGTGSGYGYTF
>TRBD2|.|TRBJ2-1|TRBV13
TGTGCCAGCATGACTAGCGGGGGTGAGCAGTTCTTC
CASMTSGGEQFF
>.|many|TRBJ2-6|TRBV4-2
TGTGCCAGCAGCCAAAACAGGGATTCTGGGGCCAACGTCCTGACTTTC
CASSQNRDSGANVLTF
>TRBD1|few|TRBJ2-7|TRBV5-1
TGCGCCAGCACGGACAGGGGCGTTTCCTACGAGCAGTACTTC
CASTDRGVSYEQYF
>.|.|TRBJ2-7|TRBV2
TGTGCCAGCAGTCCAGGGTCGGGGGACTCCTACGAGCAGTACTTC
CASSPGSGDSYEQYF
>TRBD2|few|TRBJ2-2|TRBV3-1
TGTGCCAGCAGCCCCGGACTAGCGGGGGGGCGGACCGGGGAGCTGTTTTTT
CASSPGLAGGRTGELFF
>.|.|TRBJ2-3|TRBV20-1
TGCAGTGCTACAGGGAGACAGCGGGCGAAACACGGAGATACGCAGTATTTT
CSATGRQRAKHGDTQYF
>.|few|TRBJ2-1|TRBV20-1
TGCAGTGCTAGGGCGGAGCTAGTGTTCTACAATGAGCAGTTCTTC
CSARAELVFYNEQFF
>.|few|TRBJ1-1|TRBV25-1
TGTGCCAGCTTATTCGAAGGTCACACTGAAGCTTTCTTT
CASLFEGHTEAFF
>.|.|TRBJ2-5|TRBV28
TGTGCCAGCAGTTTTGCCAGCGAACTGCGGACCCAGTACTTC
CASSFASELRTQYF
>TRBD2|.|TRBJ2-2|TRBV12-3/TRBV12-4
TGTGCCAGCAGTCTAGCGGGGGCCGCGAACACCGGGGAGCTGTTTTTT
CASSLAGAANTGELFF
>.|.|TRBJ2-1|TRBV29-1
TGCAGCGTTGAAGATGAGCAGTTCTTC
CSVEDEQFF
>TRBD1|.|TRBJ2-1|TRBV12-3/TRBV12-4
TGTACCCGCAGTTTACACAATTCCGGGACAGGCTCCTACAATGAGCAGTTCTTC
CTRSLHNSGTGSYNEQFF
>TRBD2|.|TRBJ2-1|TRBV28
TGTGCCAGCAGTTTAAGGTTCAGCGGGGCGCACAATGAGCAGTTCTTC
CASSLRFSGAHNEQFF
>TRBD1|.|TRBJ2-7|TRBV29-1
TGCAGCGTTGAAGTGAGCCAGGGGGCTTTCTACGAGCAGTACTTC
CSVEVSQGAFYEQYF
>.|.|TRBJ2-3|TRBV10-1
TGCGCCAGCCGAGGTAGCGGAGATACGCAGTATTTT
CASRGSGDTQYF
>.|.|TRBJ2-7|TRBV29-1
TGCAGCGTTCTTTCAGGGGTCACCTACGAGCAGTACTTC
CSVLSGVTYEQYF
>.|.|TRBJ2-1|TRBV7-9
TGTGCCAGCGGGATAGAGGACAATGAGCAGTTCTTC
CASGIEDNEQFF
>.|.|TRBJ2-7|TRBV28
TGTGCCACCCTCCGAGATCAGGCACAGCCTTCCTACGAGCAGTACTTC
CATLRDQAQPSYEQYF
>TRBD2|.|TRBJ2-1|TRBV6-5
TGTGCCAGCAGTTACTCGCGGGGGGCCAGTGAGCAGTTCTTC
CASSYSRGASEQFF
>.|few|TRBJ2-2|TRBV29-1
TGCAGCGTTGACGGGGGCAGAGCAAACACCGGGGAGCTGTTTTTT
CSVDGGRANTGELFF
>.|.|TRBJ2-3|TRBV12-3/TRBV12-4
TGTGCCAGCAGACCACCCGGCTGGGGGGATACGCAGTATTTT
CASRPPGWGDTQYF
>TRBD2|.|TRBJ2-7|TRBV7-9
TGTGCCAGCAGCTGGCCCCCGGCGAGCGGGGGGGCCAACGAGCAGTACTTC
CASSWPPASGGANEQYF
>.|.|TRBJ1-5|TRBV30
TGTGCCTGGAGTGTTGGTATCGGGCTAGATCAGCCCCAGCATTTT
CAWSVGIGLDQPQHF
>TRBD2|.|TRBJ2-5|TRBV6-5
TGTGCCAGCAGTTACTTAGCGGGGGGTGGAGAGACCCAGTACTTC
CASSYLAGGGETQYF
>.|.|TRBJ1-1|TRBV12-3/TRBV12-4
TGTGCCAGCAGTTTAGGTATTCCGAACACTGAAGCTTTCTTT
CASSLGIPNTEAFF
>TRBD1|few|TRBJ1-1|TRBV20-1
TGCAGTGCTAGAGACTTGGGACAGGGTCCGATCACTGAAGCTTTCTTT
CSARDLGQGPITEAFF
>.|few|TRBJ2-5|TRBV5-4
TGTGCCACCGGATACAGGGCTAGCATGGAGACCCAGTACTTC
CATGYRASMETQYF
>.|.|TRBJ2-1|TRBV29-1
TGCAGCGTTGAGGGAAAAGACAGAGCGTTCATCAATGAGCAGTTCTTC
CSVEGKDRAFINEQFF
>.|few|TRBJ2-1|TRBV7-8
TGTGCCAGCAGCTTAGCTCCGGGACCGAAATCCCCCCATGAGCAGTTCTTC
CASSLAPGPKSPHEQFF
>.|.|TRBJ2-7|TRBV29-1
TGCAGCGTTAGGGCAGTGAATGGCTACGAGCAGTACTTC
CSVRAVNGYEQYF
>.|few|TRBJ1-2|TRBV7-2
TGTGCCAGCAGCCCAGGGGCCGGCTTGGGGGATACCTTC
CASSPGAGLGDTF
>TRBD2|many|TRBJ2-3|TRBV6-4
TGTGCCAGCAGTCCGACTAGCGGTAGCACAGATACGCAGTATTTT
CASSPTSGSTDTQYF
>.|many|TRBJ2-3|TRBV7-6
TGTGCCAGCAGCCTAGGGGAATATACCCCTGGAGAGAAGTATTTT
CASSLGEYTPGEKYF
>.|.|TRBJ2-7|TRBV9
TGTGCCAGCAGCCTCGGCTTTGGGGCCTCCGAGCAGTACTTC
CASSLGFGASEQYF
>.|.|TRBJ2-2|TRBV5-1
TGCGCCAGCAGCTTGGACATTCGGGAGCTGTTTTTT
CASSLDIRELFF
>.|few|TRBJ2-5|TRBV10-1
TGCGCCAGCAGTGCGCTTCTGGGAGGTCAAGAGACCCAGTACTTC
CASSALLGGQETQYF
>TRBD2|few|TRBJ2-2|TRBV20-1
TGCAGTGCTAGGCCCACTAGCGGGGGGTATACCGGGGAGCTGTTTTTT
CSARPTSGGYTGELFF
>.|.|TRBJ2-2|TRBV29-1
TGCAGCGGGTTCAGGGCGAACACCGGGGAGCTGTTTTTT
CSGFRANTGELFF
>TRBD1|few|TRBJ2-5|TRBV5-1
TGCGCCAGCAGCGATGGGACAGTACAAGAGACCCAGTACTTC
CASSDGTVQETQYF
>TRBD2|few|TRBJ2-7|TRBV4-1
TGCGCCAGCAGCCAAGTGAGCGGGGGCCTTTACGAGCAGTACTTC
CASSQVSGGLYEQYF